This T cell receptor (beta chain) is from a study of blood T cell repertoires in COVID-19. Turning to the study itself: Spain, Italy and the United States supplied samples that represented acute and convalescent COVID-19. T cells, B-cell-depleted T cells, or PBMCs provided the cDNA or gDNA that served as material.

Germline V gives CDR1 LNHNV, CDR2 YYDKDF (reference sequence). CDR3 size: 15 residues. The V gene end was trimmed by 4 bases and the J gene end by 7 bases; junction bases not matched to a gene: 5. Authors' analysis steps: Researchers report that nucleated cell counts were estimated from reference gene primer amplification. Assay: immunoSEQ multiplex PCR; the TCRdb copy retains only in-frame clones and omits some. V, J and clone size are taken as reported in that table, and D and trimming were inferred from the DNA itself. The sample carries 120,000 or so clones, 65% to 90% recorded once. The sequence derives from a woman older than 75 with acute or convalescent COVID-19. The sample consisted of peripheral blood. The chain combines TRBV15 with TRBJ1-6, with 9 positions matching TRBD1. The CDR3 DNA reads as TGTGCCACCAGCAAGGGACAGGGCGGCAATTCACCCCTCCACTTT. Translation gives CATSKGQGGNSPLHF. The entire variable domain, with the rest obtained from reference TRBV15 and TRBJ1-6, is as follows: DAMVIQNPRYQVTQFGKPVTLSCSQTLNHNVMYWYQQKSSQAPKLLFHYYDKDFNNEADTPDNFQSRRPNTSFCFLDIRSPGLGDTAMYLCATSKGQGGNSPLHFGNGTRLTVT.